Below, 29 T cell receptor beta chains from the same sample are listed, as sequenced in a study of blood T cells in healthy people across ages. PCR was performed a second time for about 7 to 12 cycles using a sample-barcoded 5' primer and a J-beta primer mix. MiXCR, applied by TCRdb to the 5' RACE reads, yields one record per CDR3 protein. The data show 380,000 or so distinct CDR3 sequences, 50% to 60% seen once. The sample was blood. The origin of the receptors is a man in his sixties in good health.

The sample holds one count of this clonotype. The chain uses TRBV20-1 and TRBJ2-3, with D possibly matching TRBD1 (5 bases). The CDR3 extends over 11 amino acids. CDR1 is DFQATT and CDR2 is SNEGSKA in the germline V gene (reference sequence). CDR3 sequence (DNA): TGCAGGACCAGGGCCGGAGATACGCAGTATTTT. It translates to CRTRAGDTQYF.

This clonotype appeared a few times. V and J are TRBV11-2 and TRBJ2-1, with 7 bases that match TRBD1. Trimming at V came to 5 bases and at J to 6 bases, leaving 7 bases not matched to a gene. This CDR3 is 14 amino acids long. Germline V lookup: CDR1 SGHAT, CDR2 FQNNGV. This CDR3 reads CASSPQTGRNEQFF. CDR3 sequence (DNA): TGTGCCAGCAGCCCCCAGACAGGGCGCAATGAGCAGTTCTTC.

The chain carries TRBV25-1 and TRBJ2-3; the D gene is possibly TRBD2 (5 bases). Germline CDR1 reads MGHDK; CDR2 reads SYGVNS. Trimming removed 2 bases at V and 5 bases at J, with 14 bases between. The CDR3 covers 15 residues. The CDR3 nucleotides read TGTGCCAGCAGTGAACGTAGCGCCTACGGAGATACGCAGTATTTT. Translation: CASSERSAYGDTQYF.

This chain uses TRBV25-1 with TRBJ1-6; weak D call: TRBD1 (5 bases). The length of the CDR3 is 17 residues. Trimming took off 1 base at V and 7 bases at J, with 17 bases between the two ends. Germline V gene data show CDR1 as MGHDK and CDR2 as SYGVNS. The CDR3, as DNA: TGTGCCAGCAGTGAATCCTGGGGGGACCGACGAAATTCACCCCTCCACTTT. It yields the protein CASSESWGDRRNSPLHF.

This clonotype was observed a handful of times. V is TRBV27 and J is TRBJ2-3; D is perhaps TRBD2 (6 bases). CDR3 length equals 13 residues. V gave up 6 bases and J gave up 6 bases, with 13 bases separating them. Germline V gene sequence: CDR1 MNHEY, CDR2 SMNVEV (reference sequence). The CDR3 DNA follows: TGTGCCAGCAGCACGACCAGCGGGGATACGCAGTATTTT. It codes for CASSTTSGDTQYF.

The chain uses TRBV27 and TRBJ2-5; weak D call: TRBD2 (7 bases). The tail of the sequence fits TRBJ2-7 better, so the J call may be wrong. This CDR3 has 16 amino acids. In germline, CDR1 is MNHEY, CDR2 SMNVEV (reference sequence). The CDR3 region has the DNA TGTGCCAGCAGTTTGAGGGGGGGAGGGGGTACCTACGAGCAGTACTTC. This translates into CASSLRGGGGTYEQYF.

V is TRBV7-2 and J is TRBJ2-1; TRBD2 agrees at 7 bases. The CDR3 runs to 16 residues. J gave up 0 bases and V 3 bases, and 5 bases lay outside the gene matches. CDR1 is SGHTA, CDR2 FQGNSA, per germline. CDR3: CASSFRGGSSYNEQFF. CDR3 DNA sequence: TGTGCCAGCAGCTTTCGGGGAGGGAGCTCCTACAATGAGCAGTTCTTC.

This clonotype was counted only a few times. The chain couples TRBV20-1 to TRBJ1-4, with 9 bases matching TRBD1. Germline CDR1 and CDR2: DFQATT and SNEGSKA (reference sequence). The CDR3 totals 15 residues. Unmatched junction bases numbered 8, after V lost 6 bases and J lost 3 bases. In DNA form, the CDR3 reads TGCAGTGCAAGGACAGGGGTGATGGCTAATGAAAAACTGTTTTTT. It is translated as CSARTGVMANEKLFF.

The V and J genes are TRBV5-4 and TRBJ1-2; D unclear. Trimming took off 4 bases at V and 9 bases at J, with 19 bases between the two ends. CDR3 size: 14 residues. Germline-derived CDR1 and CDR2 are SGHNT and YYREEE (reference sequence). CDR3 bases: TGTGCCAGCAGCCGCGCTTCGGGCGTTAGGAGCTACACCTTC. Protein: CASSRASGVRSYTF.

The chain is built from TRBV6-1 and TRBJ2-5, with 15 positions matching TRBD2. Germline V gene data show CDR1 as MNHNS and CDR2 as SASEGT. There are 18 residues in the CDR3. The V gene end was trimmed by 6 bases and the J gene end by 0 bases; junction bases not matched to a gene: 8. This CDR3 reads CASSLGLAGGTYQETQYF. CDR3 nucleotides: TGTGCCAGCAGCCTCGGACTAGCGGGGGGGACGTACCAAGAGACCCAGTACTTC.

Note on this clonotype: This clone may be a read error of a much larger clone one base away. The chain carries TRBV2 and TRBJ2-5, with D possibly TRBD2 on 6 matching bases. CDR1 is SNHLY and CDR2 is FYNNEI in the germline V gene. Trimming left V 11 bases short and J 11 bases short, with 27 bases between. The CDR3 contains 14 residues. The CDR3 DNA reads TGTGCCGGAGTCCGGGACTTAACGTACGATGAGCAGTACTTC. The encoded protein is CAGVRDLTYDEQYF.

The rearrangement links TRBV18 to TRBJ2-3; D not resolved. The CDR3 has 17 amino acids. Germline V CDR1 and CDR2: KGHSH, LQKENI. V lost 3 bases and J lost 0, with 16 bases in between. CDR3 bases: TGTGCCAGCTCACCCTACCTAGGAACAGCTAGCACAGATACGCAGTATTTT. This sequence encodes CASSPYLGTASTDTQYF.

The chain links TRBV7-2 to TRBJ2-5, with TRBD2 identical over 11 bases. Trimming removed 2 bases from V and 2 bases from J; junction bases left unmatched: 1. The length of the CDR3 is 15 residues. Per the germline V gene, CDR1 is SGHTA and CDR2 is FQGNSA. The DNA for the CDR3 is TGTGCCAGCAGCTTACGGACTAGCGGGCAAGAGACCCAGTACTTC. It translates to CASSLRTSGQETQYF.

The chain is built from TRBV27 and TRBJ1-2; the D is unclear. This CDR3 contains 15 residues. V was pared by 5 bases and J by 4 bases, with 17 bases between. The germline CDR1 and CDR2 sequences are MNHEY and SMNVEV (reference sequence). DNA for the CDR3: TGTGCCAGCAGTCCGATGGCCCGTTACGGCTATGGCTACACCTTC. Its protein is CASSPMARYGYGYTF.

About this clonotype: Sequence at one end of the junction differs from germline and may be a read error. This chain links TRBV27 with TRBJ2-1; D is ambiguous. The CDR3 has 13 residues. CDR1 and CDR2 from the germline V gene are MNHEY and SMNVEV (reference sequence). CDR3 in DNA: TGCGCCAGCAGTTTATTCACTGACAATGAGCAGTTCTTC. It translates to CASSLFTDNEQFF.

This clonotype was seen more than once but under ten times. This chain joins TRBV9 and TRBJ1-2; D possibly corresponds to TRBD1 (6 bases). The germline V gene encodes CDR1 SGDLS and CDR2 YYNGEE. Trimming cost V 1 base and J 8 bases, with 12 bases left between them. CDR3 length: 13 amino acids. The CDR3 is CASSVQTGSGYTF. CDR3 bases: TGTGCCAGCAGCGTACAAACAGGGTCGGGCTACACCTTC.

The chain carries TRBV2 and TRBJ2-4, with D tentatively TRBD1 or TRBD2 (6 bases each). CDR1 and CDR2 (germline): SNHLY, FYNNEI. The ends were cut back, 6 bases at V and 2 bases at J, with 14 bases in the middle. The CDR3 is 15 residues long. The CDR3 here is CASRYRDFSKNIQYF. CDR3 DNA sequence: TGTGCCAGCAGATACAGGGACTTTTCCAAAAACATTCAGTACTTC.

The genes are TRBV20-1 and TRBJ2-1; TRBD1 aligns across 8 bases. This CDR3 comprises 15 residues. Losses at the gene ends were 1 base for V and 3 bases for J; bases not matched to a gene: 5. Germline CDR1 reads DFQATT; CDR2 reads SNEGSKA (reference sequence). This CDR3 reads CSARAATGVYNEQFF. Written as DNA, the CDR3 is TGCAGTGCTAGAGCGGCGACAGGGGTCTACAATGAGCAGTTCTTC.

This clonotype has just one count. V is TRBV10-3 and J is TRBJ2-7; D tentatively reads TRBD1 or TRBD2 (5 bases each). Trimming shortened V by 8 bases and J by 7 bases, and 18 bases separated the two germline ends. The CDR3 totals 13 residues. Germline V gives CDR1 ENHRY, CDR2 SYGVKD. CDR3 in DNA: TGTGCCATCGCCGGGACCCACCTTGGGGAGCAGTACTTC. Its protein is CAIAGTHLGEQYF.

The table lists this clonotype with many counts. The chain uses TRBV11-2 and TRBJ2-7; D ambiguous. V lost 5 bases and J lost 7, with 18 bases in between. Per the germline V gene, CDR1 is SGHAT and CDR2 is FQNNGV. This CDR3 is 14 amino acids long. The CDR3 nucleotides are TGTGCCAGCAGCCGTCCTCCCCTACGATTGGAGCAGTACTTC. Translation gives CASSRPPLRLEQYF.

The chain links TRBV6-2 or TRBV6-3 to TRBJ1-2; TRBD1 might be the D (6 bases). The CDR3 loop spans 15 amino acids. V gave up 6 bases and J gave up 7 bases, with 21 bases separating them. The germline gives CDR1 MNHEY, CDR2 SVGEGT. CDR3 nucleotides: TGTGCCAGCAGCCCCCCCCTTCGGACAGCCGGTGGCTACACCTTC. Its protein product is CASSPPLRTAGGYTF.

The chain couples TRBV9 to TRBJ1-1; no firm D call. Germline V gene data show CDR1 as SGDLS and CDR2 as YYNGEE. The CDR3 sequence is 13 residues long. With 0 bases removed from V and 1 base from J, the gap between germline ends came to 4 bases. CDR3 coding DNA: TGTGCCAGCAGCGTAGCAGAGAACACTGAAGCTTTCTTT. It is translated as CASSVAENTEAFF.

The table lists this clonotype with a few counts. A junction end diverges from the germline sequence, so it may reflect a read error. CDR3 DNA: TGTAGTGCCACCAGCGGGAGGGCCATGGGGCAAGAGACCCAGTACTTC. Its protein product is CSATSGRAMGQETQYF. The rearrangement links TRBV20-1 to TRBJ2-5; 10 nucleotides match TRBD2. Germline assignment: CDR1 DFQATT and CDR2 SNEGSKA (reference sequence). The CDR3 covers 16 residues.

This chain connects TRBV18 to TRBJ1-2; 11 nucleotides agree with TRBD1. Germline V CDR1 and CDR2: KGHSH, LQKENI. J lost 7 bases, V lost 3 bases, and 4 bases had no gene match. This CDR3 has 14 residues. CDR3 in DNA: TGTGCCAGCTCACCGGGACAGGGGGGAAGTGGCTACACCTTC. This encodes CASSPGQGGSGYTF.

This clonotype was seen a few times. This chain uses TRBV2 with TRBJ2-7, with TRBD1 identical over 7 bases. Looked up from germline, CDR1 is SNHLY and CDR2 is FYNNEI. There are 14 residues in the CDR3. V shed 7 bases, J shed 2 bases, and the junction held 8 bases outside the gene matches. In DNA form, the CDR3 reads TGTGCCAGCATCCCCCGGGACAGTACCTACGAGCAGTACTTC. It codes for CASIPRDSTYEQYF.

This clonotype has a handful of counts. The CDR3 nucleotides are TGTGCCAGCAGCCCACTGTCAATTCGTCGGGACCGCACAGATACGCAGTATTTT. It is translated as CASSPLSIRRDRTDTQYF. The chain recombines TRBV7-8 with TRBJ2-3, with D tentatively TRBD1 or TRBD2 (5 bases each). The germline gives CDR1 SGHVS, CDR2 FQNEAQ. Trimming stripped 5 bases from V and 1 base from J, with 22 bases between. The CDR3 is 18 amino acids.

CDR3 residues: CASSRTTREGEQYF. The DNA of the CDR3 is TGTGCCAGCAGCCGCACTACGAGGGAAGGCGAGCAGTACTTC. This sequence joins TRBV3-1 and TRBJ2-7, with D tentatively TRBD2 (5 bases). Germline assignment: CDR1 LGHDT and CDR2 YNNKEL (reference sequence). Trimming removed 4 bases from V and 6 bases from J, with 16 bases in between. CDR3 length equals 14 residues.

Here the CDR3 DNA reads TGCAGTGCTAGAGATAGGGGACAGGGGAACTATGGCTACACCTTC. Encoded protein: CSARDRGQGNYGYTF. This sequence joins TRBV20-1 and TRBJ1-2; TRBD1 agrees at 10 bases. CDR1 is DFQATT, CDR2 SNEGSKA, per germline (reference sequence). The CDR3 sequence is 15 residues long. The V gene end was trimmed by 0 bases and the J gene end by 2 bases; junction bases not matched to a gene: 3.

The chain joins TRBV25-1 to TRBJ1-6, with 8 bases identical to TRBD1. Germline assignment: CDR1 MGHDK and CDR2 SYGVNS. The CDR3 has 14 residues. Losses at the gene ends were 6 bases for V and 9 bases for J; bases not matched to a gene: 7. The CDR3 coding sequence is TGTGCCAGCAGACCGGGACAGGCGGGTTCACCCCTCCACTTT. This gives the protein CASRPGQAGSPLHF.